The present entry profiles one T cell receptor beta chain with its context. The antigen is undetermined. The data stem from a study of cytomegalovirus exposure and HLA in healthy donors. The V gene's germline CDR1 is SGHRS and CDR2 YFSETQ. V dropped 1 base and J dropped 6 bases, with 10 bases sitting between them. CDR3 length: 13 residues. General observations from the study: In a later analysis, at a false discovery rate of 0.05, 17,000 or so TCR beta sequences were associated with HLA alleles. Most CMV-associated TCR beta chains appeared HLA-restricted in a later analysis. A later analysis linked a missense variant in DCLRE1C to the trimming of TCR beta V and J genes. Among the most significant clusters, several appeared linked to common viral pathogens in a later analysis.

PCR used 60 Vbeta primers and 13 Jbeta primers. The method was immunoSEQ multiplex PCR; TCRdb's version includes in-frame clones alone and lacks a portion of them. The sample carries under 200,000 clones, approximately 79% recorded once. The receptor was derived from a woman in her thirties or forties in good health and CMV-seronegative. Input material: PBMCs. The chain employs TRBV5-1 and TRBJ1-2; D possibly corresponds to TRBD1 (6 bases). Here the CDR3 DNA reads TGCGCCAGCAGCTTGTACAGGGATCATGGCTACACCTTC. It yields the protein CASSLYRDHGYTF.